This T cell receptor beta chain was captured by sequencing in a study of T cells in Graves' hyperthyroidism and ophthalmopathy. Graves' hyperthyroidism was deemed stable given no ophthalmopathy progression within 18 months. Uncontrolled infection, other autoimmune disease, pregnancy or lactation led to exclusion. The diagnoses drew upon clinical symptoms, serum thyroxine and TRAb, thyroid ultrasound and orbital computed tomography. The PBMCs were sourced from fresh peripheral blood (more than 8.5 ml). With 5 bases clipped from V and 3 bases from J, the junction kept 7 bases outside the gene matches. This CDR3 is built from 15 residues. Germline values: CDR1 SGHRS, CDR2 YFSETQ. RNA transcripts yielded amplified TCR beta CDR3 regions. TCR CDR3 underwent first-round RT-PCR with the HTBI primer set. TCRdb used MiXCR to reprocess the multiplex PCR reads, holding one entry per CDR3 protein. The sample carries about 340,000 distinct CDR3 sequences, roughly 23% recorded once.

The source of this sequence is a woman aged 45-65 years with Graves' hyperthyroidism. Material for sequencing was blood. The rearrangement joins TRBV5-1 to TRBJ2-1; 8 bases are a match to TRBD1. The DNA of the CDR3 is TGCGCCAGCAGATCCGACAGGGGCTACTACAATGAGCAGTTCTTC. Its translation: CASRSDRGYYNEQFF.